The clone carrying this T cell receptor (beta chain) turned up a few times. The treatment here: oral pan-JAK inhibitor, 5-10 mg twice daily. This sample is drawn from a study of CD8+ T cells in alopecia areata. V shed 5 bases, J shed 3 bases, and the junction held 3 bases outside the gene matches. Germline V CDR1 and CDR2: SGHAT, FQDESV (reference sequence). The length of the CDR3 is 14 residues. The authors extracted RNA and reverse transcribed it into cDNA as the sequencing template. Profiling relied on immunoSEQ multiplex PCR, and the TCRdb table lists in-frame clones only, not all of them. The sample shows 150,000 or so clones, 55% to 75% of them seen only once.

The source was CD4+ T cells sorted from blood, collected at week 4, from a patient treated with tofacitinib. This receptor was taken from a human donor with alopecia areata. This chain links TRBV11-1 with TRBJ1-2, with 10 bases aligning to TRBD1. The CDR3 DNA is TGTGCCAGCAGCCCTGGACAGGGGGACTATGGCTACACCTTC. This encodes CASSPGQGDYGYTF. Full variable domain (remainder filled in from reference TRBV11-1 and TRBJ1-2): EAEVAQSPRYKITEKSQAVAFWCDPISGHATLYWYRQILGQGPELLVQFQDESVVDDSQLPKDRFSAERLKGVDSTLKIQPAELGDSAMYLCASSPGQGDYGYTFGSGTRLTVV.